This T cell receptor (beta chain) was identified during a study of blood T cell repertoires in COVID-19. The repertoire was sequenced with immunoSEQ multiplex PCR; TCRdb's copy has only in-frame clones and lacks some. The data show about 330,000 clones, with over 75% seen just once and around 4.6% held by the top ten. Donors were grouped by their self-reported clinical history. The ends lost 0 bases at V and 3 bases at J; junction bases unmatched: 7. The CDR3 contains 16 residues. Germline V lookup: CDR1 LGHDT, CDR2 YNNKEL (reference sequence). The chain uses TRBV3-1 (or the pseudogene TRBV3-2) and TRBJ2-5, with 7 bases lining up with TRBD2. The sample comprised PBMCs or T cells enriched from blood (not recorded which). The source is a man aged 30 to 39 who had recovered from COVID-19. The DNA of the CDR3 is TGTGCCAGCAGCCAAGAGATAGGGACTAATAAAGAGACCCAGTACTTC. Its translation is CASSQEIGTNKETQYF.